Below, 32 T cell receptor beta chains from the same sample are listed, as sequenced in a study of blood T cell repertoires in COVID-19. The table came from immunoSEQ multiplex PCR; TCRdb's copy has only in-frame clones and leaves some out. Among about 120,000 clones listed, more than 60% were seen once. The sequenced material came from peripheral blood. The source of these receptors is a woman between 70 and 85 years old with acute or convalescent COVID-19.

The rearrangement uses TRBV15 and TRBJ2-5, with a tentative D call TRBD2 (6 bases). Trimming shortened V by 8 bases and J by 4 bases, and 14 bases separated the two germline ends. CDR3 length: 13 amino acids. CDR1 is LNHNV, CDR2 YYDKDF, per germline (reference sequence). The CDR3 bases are TGTGCCACCTCTGGGGGAGGTCCAGAGACCCAGTACTTC. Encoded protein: CATSGGGPETQYF.

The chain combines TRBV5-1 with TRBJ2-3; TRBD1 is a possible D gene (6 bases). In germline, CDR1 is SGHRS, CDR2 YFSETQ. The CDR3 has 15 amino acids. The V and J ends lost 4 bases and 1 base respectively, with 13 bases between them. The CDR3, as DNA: TGCGCCAGCAGCCCCCAGGGGATCGGCACAGATACGCAGTATTTT. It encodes CASSPQGIGTDTQYF. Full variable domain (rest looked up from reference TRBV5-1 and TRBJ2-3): KAGVTQTPRYLIKTRGQQVTLSCSPISGHRSVSWYQQTPGQGLQFLFEYFSETQRNKGNFPGRFSGRQFSNSRSEMNVSTLELGDSALYLCASSPQGIGTDTQYFGPGTRLTVL.

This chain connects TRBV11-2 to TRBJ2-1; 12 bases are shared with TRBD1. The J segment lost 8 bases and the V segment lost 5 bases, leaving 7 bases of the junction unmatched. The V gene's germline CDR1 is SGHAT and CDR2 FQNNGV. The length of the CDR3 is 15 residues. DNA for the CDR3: TGTGCCAGCAGCCGAGCCGGGACAGGGGGCCATGAGCAGTTCTTC. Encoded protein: CASSRAGTGGHEQFF.

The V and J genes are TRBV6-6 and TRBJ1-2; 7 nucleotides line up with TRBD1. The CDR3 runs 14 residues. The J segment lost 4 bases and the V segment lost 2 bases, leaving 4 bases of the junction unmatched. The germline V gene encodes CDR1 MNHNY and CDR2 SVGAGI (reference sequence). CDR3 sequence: CASSYIPGGYGYTF. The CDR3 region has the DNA TGTGCCAGCAGTTACATCCCAGGGGGCTATGGCTACACCTTC.

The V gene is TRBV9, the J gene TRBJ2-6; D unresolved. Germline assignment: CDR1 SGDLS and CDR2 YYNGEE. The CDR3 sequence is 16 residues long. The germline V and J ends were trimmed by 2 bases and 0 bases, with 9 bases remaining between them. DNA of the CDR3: TGTGCCAGCAGCGTCTTCCGAGCCTCTGGGGCCAACGTCCTGACTTTC. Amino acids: CASSVFRASGANVLTF.

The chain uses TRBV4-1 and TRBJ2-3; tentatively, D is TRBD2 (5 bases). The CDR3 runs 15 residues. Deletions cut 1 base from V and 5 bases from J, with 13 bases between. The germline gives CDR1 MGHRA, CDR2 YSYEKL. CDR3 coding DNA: TGCGCCAGCAGCCAAGTAACCCTAGCTGGAGATACGCAGTATTTT. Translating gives CASSQVTLAGDTQYF.

The CDR3 DNA is TGCGCCAGCAGGGGACAGGGGGCGCTTGGGGCCAACGTCCTGACTTTC. Translating it yields CASRGQGALGANVLTF. J is TRBJ2-6 and V is TRBV10-2; the match to TRBD1 covers 12 bases. Per germline, CDR1 WSHSY and CDR2 SAAADI. The CDR3 has 16 amino acids. J gave up 3 bases and V 6 bases, and 3 bases lay outside the gene matches.

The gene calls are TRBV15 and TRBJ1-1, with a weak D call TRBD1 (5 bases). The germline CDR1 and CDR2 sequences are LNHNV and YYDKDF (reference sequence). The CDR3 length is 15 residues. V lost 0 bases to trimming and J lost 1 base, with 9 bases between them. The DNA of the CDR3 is TGTGCCACCAGCAGAGACAGGGAGGGGAACACTGAAGCTTTCTTT. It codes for CATSRDREGNTEAFF. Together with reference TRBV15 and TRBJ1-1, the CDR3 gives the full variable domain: DAMVIQNPRYQVTQFGKPVTLSCSQTLNHNVMYWYQQKSSQAPKLLFHYYDKDFNNEADTPDNFQSRRPNTSFCFLDIRSPGLGDTAMYLCATSRDREGNTEAFFGQGTRLTVV.

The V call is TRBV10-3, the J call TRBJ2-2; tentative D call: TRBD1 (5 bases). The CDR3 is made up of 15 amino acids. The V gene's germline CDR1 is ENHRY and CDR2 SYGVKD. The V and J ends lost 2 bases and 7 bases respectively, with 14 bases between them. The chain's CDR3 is CAISEVAGKGGELFF. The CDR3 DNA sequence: TGTGCCATCAGTGAGGTGGCAGGGAAAGGCGGGGAGCTGTTTTTT.

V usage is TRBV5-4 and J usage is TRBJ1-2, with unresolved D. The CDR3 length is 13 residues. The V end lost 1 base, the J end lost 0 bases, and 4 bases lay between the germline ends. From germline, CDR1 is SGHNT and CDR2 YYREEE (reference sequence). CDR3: CASSLPANYGYTF. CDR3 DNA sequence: TGTGCCAGCAGCTTGCCCGCTAACTATGGCTACACCTTC. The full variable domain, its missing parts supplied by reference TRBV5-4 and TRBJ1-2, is ETGVTQSPTHLIKTRGQQVTLRCSSQSGHNTVSWYQQALGQGPQFIFQYYREEENGRGNFPPRFSGLQFPNYSSELNVNALELDDSALYLCASSLPANYGYTFGSGTRLTVV.

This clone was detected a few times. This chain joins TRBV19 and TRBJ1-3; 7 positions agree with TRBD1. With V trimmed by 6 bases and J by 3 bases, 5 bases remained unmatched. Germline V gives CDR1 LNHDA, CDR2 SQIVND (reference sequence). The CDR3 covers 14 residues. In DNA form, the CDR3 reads TGTGCCAGTAGGGATACAGGGGTTGGAAACACCATATATTTT. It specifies CASRDTGVGNTIYF.

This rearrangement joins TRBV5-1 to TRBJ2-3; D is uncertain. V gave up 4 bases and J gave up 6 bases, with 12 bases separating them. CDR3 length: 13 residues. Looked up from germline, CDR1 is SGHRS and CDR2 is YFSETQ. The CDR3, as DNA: TGCGCCAGCAGCCCCGGCATCGGGGATACGCAGTATTTT. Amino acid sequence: CASSPGIGDTQYF.

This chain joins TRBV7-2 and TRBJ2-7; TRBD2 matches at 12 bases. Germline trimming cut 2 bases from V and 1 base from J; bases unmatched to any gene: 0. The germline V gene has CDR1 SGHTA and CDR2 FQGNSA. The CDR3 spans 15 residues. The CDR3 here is CASSLLAGGSYEQYF. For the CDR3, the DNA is TGTGCCAGCAGCTTACTAGCGGGAGGGTCCTACGAGCAGTACTTC.

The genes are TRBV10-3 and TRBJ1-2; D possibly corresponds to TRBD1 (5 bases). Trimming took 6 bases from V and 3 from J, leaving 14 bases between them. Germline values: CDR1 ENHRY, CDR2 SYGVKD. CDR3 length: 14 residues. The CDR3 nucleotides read TGTGCCATCAGGTCCAAGGGGTTGGACTATGGCTACACCTTC. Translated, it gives CAIRSKGLDYGYTF.

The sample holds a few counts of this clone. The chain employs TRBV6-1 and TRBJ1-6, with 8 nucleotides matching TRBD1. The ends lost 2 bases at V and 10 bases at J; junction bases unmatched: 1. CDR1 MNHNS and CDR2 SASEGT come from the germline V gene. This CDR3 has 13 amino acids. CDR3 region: CASSEQGASPLHF. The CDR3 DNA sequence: TGTGCCAGCAGTGAACAGGGGGCGTCACCCCTCCACTTT.

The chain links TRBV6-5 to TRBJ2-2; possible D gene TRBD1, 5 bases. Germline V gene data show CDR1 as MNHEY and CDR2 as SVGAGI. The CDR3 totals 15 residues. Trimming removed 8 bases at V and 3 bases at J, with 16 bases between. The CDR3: CASRRPDTHTGELFF. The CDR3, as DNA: TGTGCCAGCCGGCGTCCGGACACCCACACCGGGGAGCTGTTTTTT.

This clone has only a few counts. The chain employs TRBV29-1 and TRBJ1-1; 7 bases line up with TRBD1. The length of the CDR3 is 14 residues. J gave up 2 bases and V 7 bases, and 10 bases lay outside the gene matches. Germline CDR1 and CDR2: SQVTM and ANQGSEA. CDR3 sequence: CSAGPGTVNTEAFF. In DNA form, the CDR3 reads TGCAGCGCCGGTCCCGGGACAGTTAACACTGAAGCTTTCTTT.

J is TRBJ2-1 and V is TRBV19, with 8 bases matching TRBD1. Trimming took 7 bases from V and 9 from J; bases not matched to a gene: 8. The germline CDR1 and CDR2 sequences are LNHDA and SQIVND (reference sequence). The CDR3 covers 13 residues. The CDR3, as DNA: TGTGCCAGTACCTGGACAGGGCGGGGTGAGCAGTTCTTC. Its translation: CASTWTGRGEQFF.

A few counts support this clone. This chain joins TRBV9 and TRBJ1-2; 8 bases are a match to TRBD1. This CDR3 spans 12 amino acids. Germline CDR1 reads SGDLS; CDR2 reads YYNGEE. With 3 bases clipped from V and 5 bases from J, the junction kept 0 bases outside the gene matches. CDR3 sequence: CASSGQGYGYTF. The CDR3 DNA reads TGTGCCAGCAGCGGACAGGGGTATGGCTACACCTTC.

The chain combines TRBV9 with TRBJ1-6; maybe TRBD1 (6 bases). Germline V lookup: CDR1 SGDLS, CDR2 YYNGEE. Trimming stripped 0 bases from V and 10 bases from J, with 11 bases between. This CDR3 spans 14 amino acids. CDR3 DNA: TGTGCCAGCAGCGTAGGACAGGTCGGGTCACCCCTCCACTTT. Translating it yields CASSVGQVGSPLHF.

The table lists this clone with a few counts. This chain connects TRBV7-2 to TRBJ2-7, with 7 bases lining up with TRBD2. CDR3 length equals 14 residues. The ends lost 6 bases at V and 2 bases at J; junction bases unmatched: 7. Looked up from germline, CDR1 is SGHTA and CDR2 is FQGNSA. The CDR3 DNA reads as TGTGCCAGCAGTATTAGCGGGCCCACCTACGAGCAGTACTTC. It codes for CASSISGPTYEQYF.

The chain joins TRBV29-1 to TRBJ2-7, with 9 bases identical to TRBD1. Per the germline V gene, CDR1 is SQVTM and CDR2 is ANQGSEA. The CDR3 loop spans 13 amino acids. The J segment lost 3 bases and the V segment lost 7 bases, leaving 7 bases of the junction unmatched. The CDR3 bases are TGCAGCGCCCTCGGGACAGGGTACTACGAGCAGTACTTC. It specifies CSALGTGYYEQYF.

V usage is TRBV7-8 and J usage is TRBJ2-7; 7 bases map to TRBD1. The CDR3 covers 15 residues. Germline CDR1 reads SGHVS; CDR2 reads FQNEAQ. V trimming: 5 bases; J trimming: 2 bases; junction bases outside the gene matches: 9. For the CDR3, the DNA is TGTGCCAGCAGCCCGACTCAGGGGGTACCCTACGAGCAGTACTTC. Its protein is CASSPTQGVPYEQYF.

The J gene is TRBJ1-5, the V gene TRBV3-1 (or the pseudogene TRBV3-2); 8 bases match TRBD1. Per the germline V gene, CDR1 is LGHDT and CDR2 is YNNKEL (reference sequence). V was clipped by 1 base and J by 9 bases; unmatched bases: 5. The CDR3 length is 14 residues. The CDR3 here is CASSQGTGSRPQHF. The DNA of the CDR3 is TGTGCCAGCAGCCAAGGGACAGGGTCCAGGCCCCAGCATTTT.

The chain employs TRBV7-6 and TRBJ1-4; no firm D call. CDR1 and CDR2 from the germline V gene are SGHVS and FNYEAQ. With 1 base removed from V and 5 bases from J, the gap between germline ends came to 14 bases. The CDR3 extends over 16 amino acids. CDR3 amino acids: CASSLGSAVRNEKLFF. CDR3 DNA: TGTGCCAGCAGCTTAGGTAGCGCAGTAAGAAATGAAAAACTGTTTTTT.

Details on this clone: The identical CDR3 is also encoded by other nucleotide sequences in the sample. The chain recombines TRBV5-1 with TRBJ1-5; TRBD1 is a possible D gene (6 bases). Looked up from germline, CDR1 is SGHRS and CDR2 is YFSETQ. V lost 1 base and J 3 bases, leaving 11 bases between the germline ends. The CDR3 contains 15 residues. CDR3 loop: CASSLHGQINQPQHF. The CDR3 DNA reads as TGCGCCAGCAGCTTGCACGGACAGATCAATCAGCCCCAGCATTTT. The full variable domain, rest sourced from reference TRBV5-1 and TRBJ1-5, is KAGVTQTPRYLIKTRGQQVTLSCSPISGHRSVSWYQQTPGQGLQFLFEYFSETQRNKGNFPGRFSGRQFSNSRSEMNVSTLELGDSALYLCASSLHGQINQPQHFGDGTRLSIL.

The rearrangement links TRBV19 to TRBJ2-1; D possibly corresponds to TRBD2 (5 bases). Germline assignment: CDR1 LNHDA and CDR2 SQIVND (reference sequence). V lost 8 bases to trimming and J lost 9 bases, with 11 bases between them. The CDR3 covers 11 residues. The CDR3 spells CASYPRGEQFF. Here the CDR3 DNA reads TGTGCCAGTTATCCCCGGGGTGAGCAGTTCTTC.

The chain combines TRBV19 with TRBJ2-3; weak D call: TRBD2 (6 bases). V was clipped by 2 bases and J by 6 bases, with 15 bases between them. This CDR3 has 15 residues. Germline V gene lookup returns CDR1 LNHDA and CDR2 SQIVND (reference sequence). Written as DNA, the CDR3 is TGTGCCAGTAGTATACCGGGAGCCCTTCGGGATACGCAGTATTTT. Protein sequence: CASSIPGALRDTQYF.

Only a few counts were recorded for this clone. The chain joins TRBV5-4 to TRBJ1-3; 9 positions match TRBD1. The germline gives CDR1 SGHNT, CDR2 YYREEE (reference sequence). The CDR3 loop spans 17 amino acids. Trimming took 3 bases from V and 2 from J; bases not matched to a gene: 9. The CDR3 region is CASSSGQGKGPGNTIYF. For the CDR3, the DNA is TGTGCCAGCAGCTCTGGACAGGGGAAGGGCCCTGGAAACACCATATATTTT.

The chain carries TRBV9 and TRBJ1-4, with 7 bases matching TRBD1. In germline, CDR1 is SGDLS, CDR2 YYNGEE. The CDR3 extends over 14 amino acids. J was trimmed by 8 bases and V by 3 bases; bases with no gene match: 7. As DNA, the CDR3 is TGTGCCAGCAGCGCCCGGACAGGAGGGGAAAAACTGTTTTTT. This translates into CASSARTGGEKLFF. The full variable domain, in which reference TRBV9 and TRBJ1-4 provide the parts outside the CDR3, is DSGVTQTPKHLITATGQRVTLRCSPRSGDLSVYWYQQSLDQGLQFLIQYYNGEERAKGNILERFSAQQFPDLHSELNLSSLELGDSALYFCASSARTGGEKLFFGSGTQLSVL.

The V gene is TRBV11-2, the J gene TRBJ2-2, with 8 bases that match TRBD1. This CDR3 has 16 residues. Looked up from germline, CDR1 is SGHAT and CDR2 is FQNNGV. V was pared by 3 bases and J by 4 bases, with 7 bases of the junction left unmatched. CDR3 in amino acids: CASSFSGTGRTGELFF. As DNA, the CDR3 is TGTGCCAGCAGCTTTTCCGGGACAGGACGCACCGGGGAGCTGTTTTTT.

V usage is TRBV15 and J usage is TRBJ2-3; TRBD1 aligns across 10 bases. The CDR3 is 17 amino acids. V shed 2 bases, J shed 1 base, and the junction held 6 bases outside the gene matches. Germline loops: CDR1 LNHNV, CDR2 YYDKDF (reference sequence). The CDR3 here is CATSRTMGTGGTDTQYF. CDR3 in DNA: TGTGCCACCAGCAGAACTATGGGGACAGGGGGCACAGATACGCAGTATTTT. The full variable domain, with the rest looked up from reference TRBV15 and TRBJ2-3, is DAMVIQNPRYQVTQFGKPVTLSCSQTLNHNVMYWYQQKSSQAPKLLFHYYDKDFNNEADTPDNFQSRRPNTSFCFLDIRSPGLGDTAMYLCATSRTMGTGGTDTQYFGPGTRLTVL.